One and the same sample provided the 30 T cell receptor beta chains below, sequenced in a study of blood T cell repertoires in COVID-19. Profiling relied on immunoSEQ multiplex PCR, and the TCRdb table lists in-frame clones only, not all of them. Of 390,000 or so clones listed, around nine tenths were seen once; the top ten hold roughly 9.4%. The sequencing sample was made of PBMCs or T cells enriched from blood (not recorded which). These receptors came from a woman aged 50 to 60 who had recovered from COVID-19.

The V and J genes are TRBV19 and TRBJ1-5; 7 nucleotides agree with TRBD1. Per germline, CDR1 LNHDA and CDR2 SQIVND (reference sequence). The ends lost 0 bases at V and 2 bases at J; junction bases unmatched: 7. This CDR3 has 17 amino acids. CDR3 sequence reads: CASSIDLNRGGNQPQHF. Written as DNA, the CDR3 is TGTGCCAGTAGTATAGATCTCAACAGGGGTGGCAATCAGCCCCAGCATTTT.

The chain is built from TRBV19 and TRBJ2-1; 10 nucleotides match TRBD1. The CDR3 totals 14 residues. Germline trimming cut 7 bases from V and 7 bases from J; bases unmatched to any gene: 7. Germline V gives CDR1 LNHDA, CDR2 SQIVND (reference sequence). The CDR3 spells CASTPRDRGNEQFF. The DNA of the CDR3 is TGTGCCAGTACCCCCCGGGACAGGGGAAATGAGCAGTTCTTC.

V is TRBV6-5 and J is TRBJ1-2; possible D gene TRBD1, 6 bases. The ends were cut back, 7 bases at V and 3 bases at J, with 12 bases in the middle. The CDR3 loop spans 13 amino acids. CDR1 is MNHEY and CDR2 is SVGAGI in the germline V gene. As DNA, the CDR3 is TGTGCCAGCATCGGACAGACCGACTATGGCTACACCTTC. Its protein product is CASIGQTDYGYTF.

This clone came up a few times. V and J are TRBV7-2 and TRBJ1-2; weak D call: TRBD1 (6 bases). Trimming took off 4 bases at V and 4 bases at J, with 16 bases between the two ends. Per germline, CDR1 SGHTA and CDR2 FQGNSA. The CDR3 has 15 amino acids. The CDR3 region is CASSSDPTGLYGYTF. The CDR3, as DNA: TGTGCCAGCAGCTCCGATCCTACAGGGCTCTATGGCTACACCTTC.

The chain recombines TRBV5-1 with TRBJ2-3; no clear D gene. This CDR3 has 15 residues. Germline V gene data show CDR1 as SGHRS and CDR2 as YFSETQ. V was clipped by 0 bases and J by 0 bases, with 8 bases between them. The CDR3 nucleotides are TGCGCCAGCAGCTTGGAGCCTACTAGCACAGATACGCAGTATTTT. Translated: CASSLEPTSTDTQYF. Looking up the rest from reference TRBV5-1 and TRBJ2-3 gives the full variable domain: KAGVTQTPRYLIKTRGQQVTLSCSPISGHRSVSWYQQTPGQGLQFLFEYFSETQRNKGNFPGRFSGRQFSNSRSEMNVSTLELGDSALYLCASSLEPTSTDTQYFGPGTRLTVL.

This chain links TRBV4-1 with TRBJ2-7; D is perhaps TRBD1 (5 bases). Germline CDR1 MGHRA, CDR2 YSYEKL. The V and J ends lost 8 bases and 5 bases respectively, with 16 bases between them. CDR3 size: 13 residues. The CDR3 DNA sequence: TGCGCCAGCGCCACAGGTTTGATCGACGAGCAGTACTTC. This gives the protein CASATGLIDEQYF.

The gene calls are TRBV30 and TRBJ1-2; D remains unclear. Trimming cost V 5 bases and J 4 bases, with 8 bases left between them. Germline lookup yields CDR1 GTSNPN and CDR2 SVGIG (reference sequence). The CDR3 loop spans 11 amino acids. The CDR3 protein is CAWAQRYGYTF. CDR3 nucleotides: TGTGCCTGGGCGCAGCGCTATGGCTACACCTTC.

The rearrangement links TRBV29-1 to TRBJ1-4; no firm D call. Germline V gene sequence: CDR1 SQVTM, CDR2 ANQGSEA. V lost 6 bases to trimming and J lost 7 bases, with 21 bases between them. The CDR3 is 15 amino acids. Here the CDR3 DNA reads TGCAGCGTCGCGCTGAATAGAGAAGCGGGTGAAAAACTGTTTTTT. It specifies CSVALNREAGEKLFF. Full variable domain (rest looked up from reference TRBV29-1 and TRBJ1-4): SAVISQKPSRDICQRGTSLTIQCQVDSQVTMMFWYRQQPGQSLTLIATANQGSEATYESGFVIDKFPISRPNLTFSTLTVSNMSPEDSSIYLCSVALNREAGEKLFFGSGTQLSVL.

The chain uses TRBV3-1 (or the pseudogene TRBV3-2) and TRBJ2-2; 9 bases match TRBD2. V lost 4 bases to trimming and J lost 0 bases; unmatched junction nucleotides: 12. The CDR3 loop spans 19 amino acids. Looked up from germline, CDR1 is LGHDT and CDR2 is YNNKEL (reference sequence). The CDR3 protein is CASSLTNRLAGTNTGELFF. Written as DNA, the CDR3 is TGTGCCAGCAGCCTCACAAATAGGCTAGCGGGGACGAACACCGGGGAGCTGTTTTTT.

The gene calls are TRBV12-3 or TRBV12-4 and TRBJ1-1; D uncertain. V was pared by 5 bases and J by 3 bases, with 4 bases between. The length of the CDR3 is 11 residues. The CDR3 sequence: CASSLYTEAFF. In DNA form, the CDR3 reads TGTGCCAGCAGTCTTTACACTGAAGCTTTCTTT.

This clone was seen only once. The chain recombines TRBV19 with TRBJ2-7; D might be TRBD1 (6 bases). Trimming took 3 bases from V and 9 from J, leaving 15 bases between them. CDR1 and CDR2 (germline): LNHDA, SQIVND (reference sequence). The CDR3 totals 13 residues. DNA for the CDR3: TGTGCCAGTAGTATCCGAGCAGGGGAAGGGCAGTACTTC. It translates to CASSIRAGEGQYF.

This clone was counted once. The CDR3 here is CASSLAGGSEAFF. In DNA, the CDR3 is TGTGCCAGCAGCTTAGCAGGGGGCAGTGAAGCTTTCTTT. This chain links TRBV7-9 with TRBJ1-1, with 7 bases matching TRBD1. The junction had 2 bases not matched to a gene; V was cut back by 0 bases and J by 7 bases. Germline CDR1 and CDR2: SEHNR and FQNEAQ (reference sequence). The CDR3 has 13 residues.

The V gene is TRBV27, the J gene TRBJ1-2; TRBD1 is a possible D gene (5 bases). CDR3 length: 20 residues. V was pared by 6 bases and J by 0 bases, with 29 bases between. Germline V gene lookup returns CDR1 MNHEY and CDR2 SMNVEV (reference sequence). This chain's CDR3 is CASRPGRDSKVHAANYGYTF. The CDR3 nucleotides are TGTGCCAGCAGGCCCGGCCGGGACTCTAAAGTCCACGCTGCTAACTATGGCTACACCTTC.

V usage is TRBV7-6 and J usage is TRBJ2-3; TRBD2 matches at 10 bases. CDR3 length: 17 residues. Trimming at V came to 1 base and at J to 2 bases, leaving 6 bases not matched to a gene. Germline V lookup: CDR1 SGHVS, CDR2 FNYEAQ. DNA for the CDR3: TGTGCCAGCAGCTTAGATCCTAGCGGGGGTCACACAGATACGCAGTATTTT. It encodes CASSLDPSGGHTDTQYF.

The genes are TRBV5-1 and TRBJ1-1; 7 nucleotides match TRBD1. CDR3 size: 16 residues. J was trimmed by 4 bases and V by 0 bases; bases with no gene match: 9. Germline CDR1 SGHRS, CDR2 YFSETQ. The CDR3 region is CASSLGQGGLGTEAFF. The CDR3 DNA reads as TGCGCCAGCAGCTTGGGACAGGGAGGTTTAGGCACTGAAGCTTTCTTT.

The genes are TRBV5-1 and TRBJ2-2, with 7 bases fitting TRBD1. The germline V gene has CDR1 SGHRS and CDR2 YFSETQ. The CDR3 length is 14 residues. V lost 1 base, J lost 5 bases, and 2 bases stayed unmatched. The CDR3 nucleotides read TGCGCCAGCAGCTTGCGGACAGGAACCGGGGAGCTGTTTTTT. Its translation is CASSLRTGTGELFF. Based on the CDR3 plus reference TRBV5-1 and TRBJ2-2, the full variable domain is KAGVTQTPRYLIKTRGQQVTLSCSPISGHRSVSWYQQTPGQGLQFLFEYFSETQRNKGNFPGRFSGRQFSNSRSEMNVSTLELGDSALYLCASSLRTGTGELFFGEGSRLTVL.

V is TRBV15 and J is TRBJ2-7, with D maybe TRBD2 (6 bases). Germline CDR1 is LNHNV and CDR2 is YYDKDF (reference sequence). The CDR3 length is 16 residues. Trimming stripped 0 bases from V and 6 bases from J, with 18 bases between. The CDR3 sequence: CATSRDRTKLQPEQYF. CDR3 DNA sequence: TGTGCCACCAGCAGAGACCGGACTAAGCTCCAACCCGAGCAGTACTTC.

The J gene is TRBJ2-5, the V gene TRBV10-1; the match to TRBD2 covers 8 bases. CDR3 length: 15 residues. The germline V gene encodes CDR1 WNHNN and CDR2 SYGVQD (reference sequence). Trimming took 7 bases from V and 2 from J; bases not matched to a gene: 9. The CDR3 region is CASNLKRGRQETQYF. CDR3 DNA: TGCGCCAGCAACCTTAAGCGGGGGCGACAAGAGACCCAGTACTTC.

In DNA form, the CDR3 reads TGTGCCAGCTCACCAAGCGGGGCGGGGACTGGAAACACCATATATTTT. Translated: CASSPSGAGTGNTIYF. The gene calls are TRBV18 and TRBJ1-3; the D gene is possibly TRBD1 (5 bases). The CDR3 runs to 16 residues. Trimming removed 2 bases from V and 2 bases from J, with 13 bases in between. The germline CDR1 and CDR2 sequences are KGHSH and LQKENI.

The chain joins TRBV14 to TRBJ2-4; D is unclear. V was cut by 1 base and J by 9 bases, with 7 bases left in between. The CDR3 has 12 amino acids. Germline V gives CDR1 SGHDN, CDR2 FVKESK. The CDR3 reads CASSQGSPIQYF. CDR3 bases: TGTGCCAGCAGCCAAGGGAGCCCCATTCAGTACTTC.

As regards this clone: Distinct nucleotide sequences in the sample also encode this CDR3. The gene calls are TRBV5-1 and TRBJ2-5; 8 bases map to TRBD1. The CDR3 totals 14 residues. The ends lost 0 bases at V and 2 bases at J; junction bases unmatched: 0. The V gene's germline CDR1 is SGHRS and CDR2 YFSETQ. In DNA form, the CDR3 reads TGCGCCAGCAGCTTGGGACAGGGGCAAGAGACCCAGTACTTC. This translates into CASSLGQGQETQYF.

The chain couples TRBV21-1 to TRBJ1-4. TRBV21-1 has pseudogene status. CDR3 length: 13 amino acids. The DNA of the CDR3 is TGTGCCAGCACCCCCCGCCGAGATGAAAAACTGTTTTTT. Protein sequence: CASTPRRDEKLFF.

The gene calls are TRBV2 and TRBJ2-6, with D possibly matching TRBD2 (6 bases). Trimming took 6 bases from V and 1 from J, leaving 7 bases between them. The CDR3 totals 14 residues. Germline loops: CDR1 SNHLY, CDR2 FYNNEI. Here the CDR3 DNA reads TGTGCCAGCAGGGAGGGATCTGGGGCCAACGTCCTGACTTTC. Translation gives CASREGSGANVLTF. The whole variable domain, filled in from reference TRBV2 and TRBJ2-6, reads EPEVTQTPSHQVTQMGQEVILRCVPISNHLYFYWYRQILGQKVEFLVSFYNNEISEKSEIFDDQFSVERPDGSNFTLKIRSTKLEDSAMYFCASREGSGANVLTFGAGSRLTVL.

Only one count was recorded for this clone. J is TRBJ2-7 and V is TRBV13, with a tentative D call TRBD2 (5 bases). Deletions cut 3 bases from V and 3 bases from J, with 9 bases between. This CDR3 region has 13 residues. CDR1 and CDR2 (germline): PRHDT, FYEKMQ (reference sequence). This CDR3 is CASSFGEGYEQYF. CDR3 in DNA: TGTGCCAGCAGCTTCGGTGAGGGCTACGAGCAGTACTTC.

The CDR3 region is CASSPPGGRGETQYF. The CDR3, as DNA: TGTGCCAGCAGCCCCCCGGGGGGTCGGGGGGAGACCCAGTACTTC. This sequence joins TRBV5-5 and TRBJ2-5, with TRBD2 identical over 7 bases. The V and J ends lost 4 bases and 5 bases, in that order; junction bases with no gene match: 11. CDR3 length: 15 amino acids. Germline V gives CDR1 SGHKS, CDR2 YYEKEE (reference sequence).

The chain carries TRBV9 and TRBJ2-3; no definite D call. In germline, CDR1 is SGDLS, CDR2 YYNGEE. Trimming stripped 4 bases from V and 0 bases from J, with 9 bases between. The CDR3 loop spans 14 amino acids. The CDR3 nucleotides are TGTGCCAGCAGCACTCTGGGCAGCACAGATACGCAGTATTTT. It codes for CASSTLGSTDTQYF.

The J gene is TRBJ1-2, the V gene TRBV10-3; 12 bases fit TRBD1. The germline V gene has CDR1 ENHRY and CDR2 SYGVKD. V was pared by 6 bases and J by 6 bases, with 8 bases of the junction left unmatched. The CDR3 consists of 15 residues. The CDR3 protein is CAIRGTGGAGNGYTF. In DNA form, the CDR3 reads TGTGCCATCAGAGGGACAGGGGGCGCCGGGAATGGCTACACCTTC.

J is TRBJ2-6 and V is TRBV7-8, with 8 positions matching TRBD1. Losses at the gene ends were 3 bases for V and 0 bases for J; bases not matched to a gene: 16. The CDR3 totals 21 residues. Germline V gene lookup returns CDR1 SGHVS and CDR2 FQNEAQ. The CDR3 sequence: CASSLVMDRVLPDSGANVLTF. CDR3 nucleotide sequence: TGTGCCAGCAGCTTGGTGATGGACAGGGTGTTACCCGACTCTGGGGCCAACGTCCTGACTTTC.

The gene calls are TRBV18 and TRBJ2-1; 9 nucleotides align to TRBD1. The germline CDR1 and CDR2 sequences are KGHSH and LQKENI. CDR3 length: 15 residues. V lost 0 bases, J lost 7 bases, and 4 bases stayed unmatched. The CDR3 here is CASSPPSGTGNEQFF. The DNA for the CDR3 is TGTGCCAGCTCACCACCCTCCGGGACAGGGAATGAGCAGTTCTTC.

There are a few counts of this clone. This chain uses TRBV6-1 with TRBJ2-5, with 10 positions matching TRBD1. This CDR3 has 15 amino acids. In germline, CDR1 is MNHNS, CDR2 SASEGT. Trimming cost V 3 bases and J 4 bases; bases outside gene matches: 5. CDR3 protein: CASSERTGGAETQYF. CDR3 nucleotide sequence: TGTGCCAGCAGTGAGAGGACAGGGGGAGCAGAGACCCAGTACTTC.